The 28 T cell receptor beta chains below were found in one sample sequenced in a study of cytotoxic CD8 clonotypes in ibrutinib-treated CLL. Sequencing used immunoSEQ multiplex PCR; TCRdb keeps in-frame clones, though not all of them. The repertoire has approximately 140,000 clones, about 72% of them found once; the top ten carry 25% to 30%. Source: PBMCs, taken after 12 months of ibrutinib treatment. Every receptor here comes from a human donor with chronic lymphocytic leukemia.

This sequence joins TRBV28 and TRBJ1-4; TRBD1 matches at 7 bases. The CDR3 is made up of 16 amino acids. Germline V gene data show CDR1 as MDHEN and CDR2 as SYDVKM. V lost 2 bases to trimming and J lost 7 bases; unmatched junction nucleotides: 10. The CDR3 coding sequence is TGTGCCAGCAGTTTACCCCAGGGGGGGGCGACTGAAAAACTGTTTTTT. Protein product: CASSLPQGGATEKLFF.

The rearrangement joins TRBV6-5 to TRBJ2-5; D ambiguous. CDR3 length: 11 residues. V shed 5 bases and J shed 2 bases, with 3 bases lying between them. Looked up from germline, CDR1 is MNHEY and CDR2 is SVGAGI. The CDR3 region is CASSHQETQYF. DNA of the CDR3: TGTGCCAGCAGTCATCAAGAGACCCAGTACTTC.

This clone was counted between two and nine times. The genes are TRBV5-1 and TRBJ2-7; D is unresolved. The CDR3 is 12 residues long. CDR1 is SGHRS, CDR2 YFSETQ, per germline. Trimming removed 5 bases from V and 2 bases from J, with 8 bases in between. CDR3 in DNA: TGCGCCAGCAGGACGGGCGCCTACGAGCAGTACTTC. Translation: CASRTGAYEQYF.

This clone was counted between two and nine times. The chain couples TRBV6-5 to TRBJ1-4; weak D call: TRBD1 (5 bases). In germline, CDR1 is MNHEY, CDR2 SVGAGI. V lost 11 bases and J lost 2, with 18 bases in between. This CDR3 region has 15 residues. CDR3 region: CAAAGWSGTNEKLFF. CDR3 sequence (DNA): TGTGCCGCCGCAGGGTGGAGCGGGACTAATGAAAAACTGTTTTTT.

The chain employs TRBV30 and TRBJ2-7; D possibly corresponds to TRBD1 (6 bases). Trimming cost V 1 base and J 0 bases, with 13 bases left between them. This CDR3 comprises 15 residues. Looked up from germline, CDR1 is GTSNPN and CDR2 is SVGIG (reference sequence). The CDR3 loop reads CAWSAPGTLSYEQYF. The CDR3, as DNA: TGTGCCTGGAGTGCCCCCGGGACACTCTCCTACGAGCAGTACTTC.

CDR3 in amino acids: CASSPPVGNTEAFF. As DNA, the CDR3 is TGTGCCAGCAGTCCACCCGTGGGGAACACTGAAGCTTTCTTT. This sequence joins TRBV28 and TRBJ1-1; no clear D. Germline V CDR1 and CDR2: MDHEN, SYDVKM. The CDR3 is 14 residues long. V lost 5 bases and J 1 base, leaving 11 bases between the germline ends.

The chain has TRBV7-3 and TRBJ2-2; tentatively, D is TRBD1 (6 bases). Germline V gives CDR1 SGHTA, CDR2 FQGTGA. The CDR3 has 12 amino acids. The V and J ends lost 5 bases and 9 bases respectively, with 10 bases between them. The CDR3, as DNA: TGTGCCAGCAGCCGCAGGGGCAGGGAGCTGTTTTTT. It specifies CASSRRGRELFF.

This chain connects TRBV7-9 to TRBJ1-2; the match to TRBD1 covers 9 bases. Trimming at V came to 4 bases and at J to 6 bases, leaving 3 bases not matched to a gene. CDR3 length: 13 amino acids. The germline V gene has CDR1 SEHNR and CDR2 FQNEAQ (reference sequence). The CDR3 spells CASSSQGADGYTF. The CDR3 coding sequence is TGTGCCAGCAGCTCACAGGGGGCTGATGGCTACACCTTC.

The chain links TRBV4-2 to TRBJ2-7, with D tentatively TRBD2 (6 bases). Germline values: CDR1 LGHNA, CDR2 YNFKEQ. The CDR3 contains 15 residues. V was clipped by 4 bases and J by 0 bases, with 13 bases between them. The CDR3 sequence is CASSLSTGSSYEQYF. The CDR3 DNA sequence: TGTGCCAGCAGCCTATCAACCGGGAGCTCCTACGAGCAGTACTTC.

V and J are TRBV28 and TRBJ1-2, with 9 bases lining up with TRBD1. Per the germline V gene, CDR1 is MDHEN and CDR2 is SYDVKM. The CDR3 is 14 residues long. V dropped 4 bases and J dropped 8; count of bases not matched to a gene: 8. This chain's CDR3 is CASSSQDRGGGYTF. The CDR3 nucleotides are TGTGCCAGCAGTTCACAGGACAGGGGAGGGGGCTACACCTTC.

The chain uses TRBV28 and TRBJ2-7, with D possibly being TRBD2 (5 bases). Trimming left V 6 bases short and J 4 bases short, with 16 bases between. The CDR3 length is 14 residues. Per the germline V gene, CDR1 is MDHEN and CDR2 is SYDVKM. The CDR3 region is CASSIPGSRYEQYF. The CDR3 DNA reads TGTGCCAGCAGCATACCGGGATCCCGGTACGAGCAGTACTTC.

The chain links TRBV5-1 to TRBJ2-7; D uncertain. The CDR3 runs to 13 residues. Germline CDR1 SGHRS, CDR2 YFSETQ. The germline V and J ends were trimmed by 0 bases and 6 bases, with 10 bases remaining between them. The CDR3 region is CASSLDWSGEQYF. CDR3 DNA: TGCGCCAGCAGCTTGGACTGGTCAGGCGAGCAGTACTTC.

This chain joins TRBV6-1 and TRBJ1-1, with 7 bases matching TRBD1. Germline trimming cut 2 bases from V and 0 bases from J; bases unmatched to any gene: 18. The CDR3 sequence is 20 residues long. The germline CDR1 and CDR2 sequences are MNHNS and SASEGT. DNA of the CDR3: TGTGCCAGCAGTGAAAGGCCGGGAGGCACAGGGGTGGGGATGAACACTGAAGCTTTCTTT. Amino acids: CASSERPGGTGVGMNTEAFF.

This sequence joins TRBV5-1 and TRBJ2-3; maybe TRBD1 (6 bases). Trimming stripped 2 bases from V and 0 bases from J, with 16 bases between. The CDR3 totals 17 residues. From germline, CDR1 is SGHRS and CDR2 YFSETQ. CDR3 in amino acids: CASSFDPQGISTDTQYF. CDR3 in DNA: TGCGCCAGCAGCTTCGATCCACAGGGTATCAGCACAGATACGCAGTATTTT.

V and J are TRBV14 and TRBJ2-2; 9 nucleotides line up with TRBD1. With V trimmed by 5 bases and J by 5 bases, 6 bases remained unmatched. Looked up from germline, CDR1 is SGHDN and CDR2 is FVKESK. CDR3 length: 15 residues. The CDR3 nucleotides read TGTGCCAGCAGCAACACCGGGACAGGGACCGGGGAGCTGTTTTTT. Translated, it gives CASSNTGTGTGELFF.

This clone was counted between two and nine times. CDR3 sequence (DNA): TGTGCCAGCAGCTTAGCAAGGGGTGGCTCCTACGAGCAGTACTTC. It specifies CASSLARGGSYEQYF. The V call is TRBV7-8, the J call TRBJ2-7, with D perhaps TRBD1 (5 bases). Trimming cost V 0 bases and J 0 bases, with 9 bases left between them. There are 15 residues in the CDR3. Germline V gene sequence: CDR1 SGHVS, CDR2 FQNEAQ.

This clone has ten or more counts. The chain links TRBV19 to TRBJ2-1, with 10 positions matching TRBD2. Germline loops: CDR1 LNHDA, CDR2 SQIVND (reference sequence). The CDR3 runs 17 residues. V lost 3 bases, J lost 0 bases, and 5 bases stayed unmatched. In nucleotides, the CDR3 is TGTGCCAGTAGTATTACCCGACTAGCGGGCTCCTACAATGAGCAGTTCTTC. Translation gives CASSITRLAGSYNEQFF.

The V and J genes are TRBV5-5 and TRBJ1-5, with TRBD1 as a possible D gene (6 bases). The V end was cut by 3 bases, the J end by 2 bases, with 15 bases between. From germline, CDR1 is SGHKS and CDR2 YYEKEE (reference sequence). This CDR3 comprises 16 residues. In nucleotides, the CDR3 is TGTGCCAGCAGCTACCAACAGGGATGGGGCAATCAGCCCCAGCATTTT. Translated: CASSYQQGWGNQPQHF.

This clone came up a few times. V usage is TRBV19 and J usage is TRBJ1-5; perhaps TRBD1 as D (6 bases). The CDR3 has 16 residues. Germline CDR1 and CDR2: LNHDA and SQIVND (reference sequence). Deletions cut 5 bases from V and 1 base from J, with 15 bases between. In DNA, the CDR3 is TGTGCCAGTAGTGTCTTCGGGGGGGCAAGCAATCAGCCCCAGCATTTT. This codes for CASSVFGGASNQPQHF.

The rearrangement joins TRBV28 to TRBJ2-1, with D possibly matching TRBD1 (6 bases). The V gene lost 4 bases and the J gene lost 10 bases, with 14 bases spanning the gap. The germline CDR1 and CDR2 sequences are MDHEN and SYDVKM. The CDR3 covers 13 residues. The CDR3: CASSSPGVGEQFF. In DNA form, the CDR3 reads TGTGCCAGCAGTTCACCAGGGGTAGGAGAGCAGTTCTTC.

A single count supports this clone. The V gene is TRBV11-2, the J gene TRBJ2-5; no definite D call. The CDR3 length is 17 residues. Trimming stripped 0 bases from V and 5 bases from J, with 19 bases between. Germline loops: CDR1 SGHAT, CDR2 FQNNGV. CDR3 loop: CASSLEVGLTSSETQYF. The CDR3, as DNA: TGTGCCAGCAGCTTAGAGGTAGGGCTGACCTCAAGCGAGACCCAGTACTTC.

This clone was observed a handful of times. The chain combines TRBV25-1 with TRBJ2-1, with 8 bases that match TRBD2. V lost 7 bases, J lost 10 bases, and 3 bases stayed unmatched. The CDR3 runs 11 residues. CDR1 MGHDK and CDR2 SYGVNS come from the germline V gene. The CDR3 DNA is TGTGCCAGCACAGCGGGGGACGAGCAGTTCTTC. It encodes CASTAGDEQFF. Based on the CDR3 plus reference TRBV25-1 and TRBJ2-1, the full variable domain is EADIYQTPRYLVIGTGKKITLECSQTMGHDKMYWYQQDPGMELHLIHYSYGVNSTEKGDLSSESTVSRIRTEHFPLTLESARPSHTSQYLCASTAGDEQFFGPGTRLTVL.

CDR3 region: CASSYHYQDTEAFF. In DNA form, the CDR3 reads TGTGCCAGCAGTTACCATTATCAGGACACTGAAGCTTTCTTT. This rearrangement joins TRBV6-6 to TRBJ1-1, with unresolved D. Germline CDR1 and CDR2: MNHNY and SVGAGI (reference sequence). The CDR3 is 14 amino acids. Between the trimmed V and J ends, which lost 2 bases and 3 bases, there was a span of 10 bases.

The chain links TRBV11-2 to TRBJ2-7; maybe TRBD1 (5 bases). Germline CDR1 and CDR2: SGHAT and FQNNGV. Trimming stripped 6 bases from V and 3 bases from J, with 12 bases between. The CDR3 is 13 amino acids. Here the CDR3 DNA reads TGTGCCAGCAGTCAGGGTGGTAGCTACGAGCAGTACTTC. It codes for CASSQGGSYEQYF. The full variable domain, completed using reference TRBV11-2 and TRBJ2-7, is EAGVAQSPRYKIIEKRQSVAFWCNPISGHATLYWYQQILGQGPKLLIQFQNNGVVDDSQLPKDRFSAERLKGVDSTLKIQPAKLEDSAVYLCASSQGGSYEQYFGPGTRLTVT.

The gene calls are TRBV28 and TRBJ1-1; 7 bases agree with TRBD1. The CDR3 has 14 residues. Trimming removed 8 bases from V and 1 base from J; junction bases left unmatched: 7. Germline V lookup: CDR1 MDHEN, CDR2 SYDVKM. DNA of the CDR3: TGTGCCAGCTATACAGGGGCGGAGAACACTGAAGCTTTCTTT. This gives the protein CASYTGAENTEAFF.

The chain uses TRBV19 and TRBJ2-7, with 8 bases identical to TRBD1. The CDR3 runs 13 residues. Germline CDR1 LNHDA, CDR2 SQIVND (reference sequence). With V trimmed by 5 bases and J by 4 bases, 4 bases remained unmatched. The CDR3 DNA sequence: TGTGCCAGTAGTGTTGGACAGGGATACGAGCAGTACTTC. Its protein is CASSVGQGYEQYF.

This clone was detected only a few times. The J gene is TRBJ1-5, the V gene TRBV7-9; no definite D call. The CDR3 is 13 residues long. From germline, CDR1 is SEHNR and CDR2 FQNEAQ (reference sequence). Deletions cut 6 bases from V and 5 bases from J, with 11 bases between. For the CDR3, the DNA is TGTGCCAGCAGACTTAACACGGATCAGCCCCAGCATTTT. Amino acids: CASRLNTDQPQHF.

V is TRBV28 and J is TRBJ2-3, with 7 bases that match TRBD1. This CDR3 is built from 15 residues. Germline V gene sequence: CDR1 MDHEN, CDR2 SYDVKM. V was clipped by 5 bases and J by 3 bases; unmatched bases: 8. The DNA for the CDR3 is TGTGCCAGCAGTAACCGGGACAGAATGACAGATACGCAGTATTTT. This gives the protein CASSNRDRMTDTQYF.